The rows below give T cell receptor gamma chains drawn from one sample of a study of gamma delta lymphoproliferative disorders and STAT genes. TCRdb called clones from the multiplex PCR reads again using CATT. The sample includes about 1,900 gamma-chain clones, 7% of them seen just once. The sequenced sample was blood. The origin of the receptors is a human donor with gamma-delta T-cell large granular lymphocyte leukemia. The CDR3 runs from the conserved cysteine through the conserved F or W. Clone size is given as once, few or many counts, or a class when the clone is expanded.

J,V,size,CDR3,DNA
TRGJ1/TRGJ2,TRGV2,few,CATWFKKLF,TGTGCCACCTGGTTTAAGAAACTCTTT
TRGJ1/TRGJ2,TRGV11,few,CACWIRYKKLF,TGTGCCTGCTGGATTCGTTATAAGAAACTCTTT
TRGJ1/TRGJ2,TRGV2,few,CATLPEKLF,TGTGCCACCCTTCCGGAGAAACTCTTT
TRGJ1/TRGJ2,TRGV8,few,CAPALEKLF,TGTGCCCCTGCTCTTGAGAAACTCTTT
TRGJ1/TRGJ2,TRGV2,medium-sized,CATWSEKLF,TGTGCCACCTGGTCCGAGAAACTCTTT